Following are 26 T cell receptor beta chains from one sample sequenced in a study of blood T cells in healthy people across ages. For the second PCR, which ran for about 6 to 11 cycles, a sample-barcoded 5' primer and a J-beta primer mix were used. Each CDR3 protein gets one entry after TCRdb re-called the 5' RACE reads with MiXCR. The sample records 600,000 to 900,000 distinct CDR3 sequences, roughly 24% being singletons. The same data also contributed to another study, on T cells of mothers and their children.

The specimen sequenced was blood. These receptors were collected from a boy aged 5 to 17 in good health.

The CDR3 DNA reads TGTGCCAGCAGTACCCGGTCCGCTGGAGGCTACACCTTC. Protein: CASSTRSAGGYTF. V gene TRBV6-2 or TRBV6-3 combines with J gene TRBJ1-2, with D uncertain. This CDR3 is built from 13 residues. Trimming took off 5 bases at V and 8 bases at J, with 15 bases between the two ends. Germline V gene sequence: CDR1 MNHEY, CDR2 SVGEGT.

Regarding this clonotype: A much larger clonotype is one base distant, so this may be a read error. The chain carries TRBV20-1 and TRBJ2-7; TRBD2 agrees at 11 bases. This CDR3 contains 15 residues. Germline lookup yields CDR1 DFQATT and CDR2 SNEGSKA (reference sequence). The CDR3 is CSVRSLAGGTYEQYF. CDR3 sequence (DNA): TGCAGTGTTAGATCCCTAGCGGGGGGCACCTACGAGCAGTACTTC.

The V gene is TRBV3-1, the J gene TRBJ2-7; weak D call: TRBD1 (5 bases). Germline V gene lookup returns CDR1 LGHDT and CDR2 YNNKEL (reference sequence). Trimming stripped 8 bases from V and 0 bases from J, with 17 bases between. The CDR3 spans 15 residues. CDR3 coding DNA: TGTGCCAGCTCCAGGAGCAGGGCAAGCTCCTACGAGCAGTACTTC. Encoded protein: CASSRSRASSYEQYF.

This chain joins TRBV5-6 and TRBJ2-5; 7 nucleotides agree with TRBD1. The CDR3 covers 16 residues. Germline-derived CDR1 and CDR2 are SGHDT and YYEEEE. Unmatched junction bases numbered 9, after V lost 0 bases and J lost 4 bases. The CDR3 DNA reads TGTGCCAGCAGCTTGGGCCCCGTAGGGGGCCGAGAGACCCAGTACTTC. Its protein is CASSLGPVGGRETQYF.

This sequence joins TRBV10-3 and TRBJ2-7; tentatively, D is TRBD1 (6 bases). Germline lookup yields CDR1 ENHRY and CDR2 SYGVKD. CDR3 length: 11 residues. V lost 4 bases, J lost 6 bases, and 7 bases lay in between. CDR3 coding DNA: TGTGCCATCAGTGTAGGGGGCGAGCAGTACTTC. Translating gives CAISVGGEQYF.

This clonotype was observed once. The gene calls are TRBV12-3 or TRBV12-4 and TRBJ2-3; 7 nucleotides line up with TRBD2. The CDR3 length is 15 residues. The junction had 7 bases not matched to a gene; V was cut back by 2 bases and J by 5 bases. The CDR3 protein is CASSLSILAEDTQYF. The CDR3 DNA reads as TGTGCCAGCAGTTTAAGTATCCTAGCGGAAGATACGCAGTATTTT.

The rearrangement uses TRBV11-3 and TRBJ2-1, with a tentative D call TRBD2 (6 bases). The CDR3 has 17 residues. CDR1 and CDR2 (germline): SGHNT, YENEEA. The ends were cut back, 3 bases at V and 2 bases at J, with 17 bases in the middle. As DNA, the CDR3 is TGTGCCAGCAGCTTGGGCCTCTTTGCGGGGCCCTACAATGAGCAGTTCTTC. This codes for CASSLGLFAGPYNEQFF. Complete variable domain (other parts from reference TRBV11-3 and TRBJ2-1): EAGVVQSPRYKIIEKKQPVAFWCNPISGHNTLYWYLQNLGQGPELLIRYENEEAVDDSQLPKDRFSAERLKGVDSTLKIQPAELGDSAVYLCASSLGLFAGPYNEQFFGPGTRLTVL.

The CDR3 nucleotides are TGTGCCAGCAGCCCCCTGGGCAGGGGGTACGAGCAGTACTTC. Protein: CASSPLGRGYEQYF. This sequence joins TRBV3-1 and TRBJ2-7, with 7 bases lining up with TRBD1. The germline gives CDR1 LGHDT, CDR2 YNNKEL (reference sequence). The CDR3 totals 14 residues. The J segment lost 4 bases and the V segment lost 4 bases, leaving 7 bases of the junction unmatched.

This clonotype was detected ten times or more. This CDR3 reads CASSQTGPYEQYF. The CDR3 DNA reads as TGTGCCAGCAGCCAAACAGGGCCCTACGAGCAGTACTTC. The chain recombines TRBV3-1 with TRBJ2-5; a possible D gene is TRBD1 (6 bases). The end of the DNA fits TRBJ2-7 better, so the J call may be wrong. The CDR3 is 13 residues long. In germline, CDR1 is LGHDT, CDR2 YNNKEL (reference sequence).

Notes on this clonotype: A read error may be the cause here, since a much bigger clone is one base away. J is TRBJ1-4 and V is TRBV4-1, with 7 bases aligning to TRBD1. Germline V gene lookup returns CDR1 MGHRA and CDR2 YSYEKL. The CDR3 has 17 amino acids. The V segment lost 3 bases and the J segment 7 bases; nucleotides outside the gene matches: 14. CDR3 sequence: CASSHKMTGSASEKLFF. In DNA form, the CDR3 reads TGCGCCAGCAGCCATAAGATGACAGGGTCGGCTAGTGAAAAACTGTTTTTT.

The V call is TRBV12-3 or TRBV12-4, the J call TRBJ2-5; 9 bases align to TRBD1. The CDR3 is 16 amino acids. V lost 6 bases and J lost 2; bases outside the gene matches: 10. In DNA, the CDR3 is TGTGCCAGCAGGAGTACAGGGGGCCAAGCACAAGAGACCCAGTACTTC. Translated, it gives CASRSTGGQAQETQYF.

This chain uses TRBV5-1 with TRBJ2-5; D call uncertain. The germline CDR1 and CDR2 sequences are SGHRS and YFSETQ. CDR3 size: 15 residues. V was pared by 4 bases and J by 5 bases, with 18 bases between. The CDR3 protein is CASSPGGRVGETQYF. CDR3 nucleotides: TGCGCCAGCAGCCCAGGCGGAAGGGTCGGGGAGACCCAGTACTTC.

The chain has TRBV6-5 and TRBJ1-2; D is unclear. Between the trimmed V and J ends, which lost 2 bases and 5 bases, there was a span of 12 bases. This CDR3 region has 14 residues. Germline V lookup: CDR1 MNHEY, CDR2 SVGAGI. As DNA, the CDR3 is TGTGCCAGCAGTTACCGCGACACTGGATATGGCTACACCTTC. Its translation is CASSYRDTGYGYTF.

This clonotype was observed a handful of times. V and J are TRBV6-1 and TRBJ1-2, with TRBD1 identical over 8 bases. The germline CDR1 and CDR2 sequences are MNHNS and SASEGT. J lost 8 bases, V lost 3 bases, and 2 bases had no gene match. The CDR3 length is 12 residues. CDR3 protein: CASSDRGRGYTF. The CDR3 DNA is TGTGCCAGCAGTGACAGGGGGCGAGGCTACACCTTC.

This sequence joins TRBV20-1 and TRBJ2-5, with D possibly being TRBD1 (6 bases). The DNA end lines up better with TRBJ2-1; the J call may be wrong. Per the germline V gene, CDR1 is DFQATT and CDR2 is SNEGSKA (reference sequence). This CDR3 spans 14 amino acids. The DNA of the CDR3 is TGCAGTGCTTTCGACAGGAGGTCCCACAATGAGCAGTTCTTC. Translating gives CSAFDRRSHNEQFF.

Only a few counts were recorded for this clonotype. V gene TRBV2 combines with J gene TRBJ2-7, with unresolved D. From germline, CDR1 is SNHLY and CDR2 FYNNEI. The CDR3 runs to 12 residues. V was pared by 6 bases and J by 1 base, with 7 bases between. Here the CDR3 DNA reads TGTGCCAGCAGGGAAAGGTCCTACGAGCAGTACTTC. Translation: CASRERSYEQYF.

The chain couples TRBV20-1 to TRBJ1-6; possibly TRBD1 for D (6 bases). Trimming cost V 2 bases and J 9 bases, with 14 bases left between them. Germline V gene data show CDR1 as DFQATT and CDR2 as SNEGSKA (reference sequence). CDR3 length equals 14 residues. In DNA form, the CDR3 reads TGCAGTGCTAGATATCAGGGGATGGTTTCACCCCTCCACTTT. This translates into CSARYQGMVSPLHF.

The chain has TRBV28 and TRBJ1-2; possible D gene TRBD1, 5 bases. CDR3 length: 14 residues. Trimming left V 7 bases short and J 6 bases short, with 18 bases between. Germline CDR1 reads MDHEN; CDR2 reads SYDVKM. The DNA of the CDR3 is TGTGCCAGCACCGTAGCAGGGAACCTCAATGGCTACACCTTC. Translation gives CASTVAGNLNGYTF.

The CDR3: CASNPGPTITSEAFF. The CDR3 DNA sequence: TGTGCCAGTAACCCGGGACCTACAATAACATCTGAAGCTTTCTTT. This chain connects TRBV19 to TRBJ1-1; the D gene is possibly TRBD1 (5 bases). The CDR3 totals 15 residues. Germline-derived CDR1 and CDR2 are LNHDA and SQIVND (reference sequence). Deletions cut 7 bases from V and 6 bases from J, with 21 bases between.

The V gene is TRBV6-5, the J gene TRBJ1-2; 10 bases line up with TRBD1. J gave up 6 bases and V 6 bases, and 10 bases lay outside the gene matches. This CDR3 is 15 amino acids long. CDR1 is MNHEY and CDR2 is SVGAGI in the germline V gene. CDR3 in amino acids: CASSRSPGTGDGYTF. Written as DNA, the CDR3 is TGTGCCAGCAGCCGATCTCCCGGGACAGGGGATGGCTACACCTTC.

This chain connects TRBV27 to TRBJ2-5, with D possibly called TRBD1 or TRBD2 (6 bases each). The CDR3 runs to 14 residues. CDR1 and CDR2 from the germline V gene are MNHEY and SMNVEV (reference sequence). V lost 3 bases and J lost 5, with 13 bases in between. CDR3 sequence reads: CASSLGGEGETQYF. The CDR3 region has the DNA TGTGCCAGCAGTTTGGGGGGCGAGGGGGAGACCCAGTACTTC.

The CDR3 sequence is CASSASFGGQYGYTF. The CDR3 DNA sequence: TGTGCCAGCAGTGCAAGTTTCGGGGGGCAATATGGCTACACCTTC. The V call is TRBV25-1, the J call TRBJ1-2; D is possibly TRBD1 (6 bases). Germline-derived CDR1 and CDR2 are MGHDK and SYGVNS. With 4 bases removed from V and 5 bases from J, the gap between germline ends came to 17 bases. CDR3 size: 15 residues.

This clonotype was seen a handful of times. The J gene is TRBJ2-1, the V gene TRBV20-1; TRBD2 matches at 15 bases. The CDR3 has 15 residues. The germline V gene has CDR1 DFQATT and CDR2 SNEGSKA (reference sequence). J was trimmed by 6 bases and V by 5 bases; bases with no gene match: 5. The CDR3 DNA follows: TGCAGTGCTCCCGGACTAGCGGGGGGGCTCAATGAGCAGTTCTTC. Its translation is CSAPGLAGGLNEQFF.

The chain couples TRBV29-1 to TRBJ2-3; perhaps TRBD2 as D (6 bases). The V gene lost 7 bases and the J gene lost 0 bases, with 14 bases spanning the gap. This CDR3 region has 14 residues. Germline CDR1 SQVTM, CDR2 ANQGSEA. In DNA form, the CDR3 reads TGCAGCGCTCAAATTGGGGGGAGCACAGATACGCAGTATTTT. It yields the protein CSAQIGGSTDTQYF.

This clonotype was recorded at least ten times. This chain joins TRBV7-2 and TRBJ2-2, with 7 nucleotides matching TRBD2. This CDR3 comprises 17 residues. With V trimmed by 2 bases and J by 0 bases, 6 bases remained unmatched. CDR1 and CDR2 (germline): SGHTA, FQGNSA. The chain's CDR3 is CASSLSLLAANTGELFF. CDR3 DNA: TGTGCCAGCAGCTTATCGCTTCTAGCGGCGAACACCGGGGAGCTGTTTTTT.

The chain employs TRBV20-1 and TRBJ2-5; 7 bases fit TRBD2. Losses at the gene ends were 2 bases for V and 5 bases for J; bases not matched to a gene: 8. The CDR3 length is 14 residues. Germline V gene sequence: CDR1 DFQATT, CDR2 SNEGSKA (reference sequence). CDR3 nucleotide sequence: TGCAGTGCTAGACCCCCCGTGGGGGGGGAGACCCAGTACTTC. Its translation is CSARPPVGGETQYF.